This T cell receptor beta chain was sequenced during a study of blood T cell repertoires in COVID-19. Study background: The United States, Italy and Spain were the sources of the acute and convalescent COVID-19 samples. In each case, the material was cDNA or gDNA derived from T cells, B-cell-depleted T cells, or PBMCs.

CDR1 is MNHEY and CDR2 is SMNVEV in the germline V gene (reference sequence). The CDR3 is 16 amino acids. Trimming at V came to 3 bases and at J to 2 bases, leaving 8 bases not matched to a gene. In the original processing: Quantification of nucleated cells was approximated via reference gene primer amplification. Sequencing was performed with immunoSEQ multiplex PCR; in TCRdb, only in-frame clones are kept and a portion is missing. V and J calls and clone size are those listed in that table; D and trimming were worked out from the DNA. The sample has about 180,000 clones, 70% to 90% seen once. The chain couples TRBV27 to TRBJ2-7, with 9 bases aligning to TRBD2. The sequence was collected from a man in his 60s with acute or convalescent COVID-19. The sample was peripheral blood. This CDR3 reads CASSFAGGPGTYEQYF. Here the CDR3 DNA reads TGTGCCAGCAGTTTCGCGGGAGGGCCGGGAACCTACGAGCAGTACTTC.